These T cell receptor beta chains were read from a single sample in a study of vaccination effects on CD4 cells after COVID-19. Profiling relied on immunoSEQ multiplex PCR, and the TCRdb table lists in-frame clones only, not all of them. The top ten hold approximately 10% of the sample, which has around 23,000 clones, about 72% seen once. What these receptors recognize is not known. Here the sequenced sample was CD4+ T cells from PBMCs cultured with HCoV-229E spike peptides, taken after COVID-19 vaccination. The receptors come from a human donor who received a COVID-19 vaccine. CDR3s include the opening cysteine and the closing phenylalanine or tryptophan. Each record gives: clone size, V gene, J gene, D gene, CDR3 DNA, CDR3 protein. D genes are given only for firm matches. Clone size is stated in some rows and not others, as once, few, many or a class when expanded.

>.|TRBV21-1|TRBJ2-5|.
TGTGCCAGCAGCAACAAGCAGGTACTAGCGGAAAAAGAGACCCAGTACTTC
CASSNKQVLAEKETQYF
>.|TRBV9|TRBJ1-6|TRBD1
TGTGCCAGCAGCGTCAGGACAGGGGGCGGTTCACCCCTCCACTTT
CASSVRTGGGSPLHF
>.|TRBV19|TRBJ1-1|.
TGTGCCAGTAGTATCCAGGATGGCACCATGAACACTGAAGCTTTCTTT
CASSIQDGTMNTEAFF
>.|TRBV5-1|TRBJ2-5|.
TGCGCCAGCAGCTTGGGTGGGGGAGAGACCCAGTACTTC
CASSLGGGETQYF
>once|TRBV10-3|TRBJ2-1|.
TGTGCCATCAGTGAGTCGGAAGCGACTCAGTTCTTC
CAISESEATQFF
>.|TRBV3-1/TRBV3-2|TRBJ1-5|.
TGTGCCAGCAGCCAATTTCCAGGTCAGCCCCAGCATTTT
CASSQFPGQPQHF
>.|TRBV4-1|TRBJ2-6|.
TGCGCCAGCAGCCAAGCCCGGCTGAATGGGTTCTCTGGGGCCAACGTCCTGACTTTC
CASSQARLNGFSGANVLTF
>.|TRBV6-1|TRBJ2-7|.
TGTGCCAGCAGTGGGAGCTTCGGGAGCCACCCGCGCGAGCAGTACTTC
CASSGSFGSHPREQYF
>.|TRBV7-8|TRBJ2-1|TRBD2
TGTGCCAGCAGCTTTATGAGCGGGGGGAAAACTCCATACAATGAGCAGTTCTTC
CASSFMSGGKTPYNEQFF
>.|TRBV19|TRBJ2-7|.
TGTGCCAGTAGTATAGACTCTCGCTACGAGCAGTACTTC
CASSIDSRYEQYF
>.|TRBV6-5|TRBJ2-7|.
TGTGCCAGCAGTCGCGAGTCGTTTAGCTCCTACGAGCAGTACTTC
CASSRESFSSYEQYF
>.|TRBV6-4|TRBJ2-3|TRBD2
TGTGCCACCCGACGGGGGGGCCTCTCAGATACGCAGTATTTT
CATRRGGLSDTQYF
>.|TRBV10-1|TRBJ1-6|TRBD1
TGCGCCAGCGGACCGGGACAGGGAAATTCACCCCTCCACTTT
CASGPGQGNSPLHF
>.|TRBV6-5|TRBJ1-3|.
TGTGCCAGCAGTTCCCCAGGGGCTGGAAACACCATATATTTT
CASSSPGAGNTIYF
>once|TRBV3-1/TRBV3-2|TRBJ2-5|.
TGTGCCAGCAGCCAAGATATGAAGACCCAGTACTTC
CASSQDMKTQYF
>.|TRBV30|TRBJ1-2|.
TGTGCCTGGACGAGTAGGGCCAGGGGTAACTATGGCTACACCTTC
CAWTSRARGNYGYTF
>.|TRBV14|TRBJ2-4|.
TGTGCCAGCAGCGTAGGGGGAAACATTCAGTACTTC
CASSVGGNIQYF
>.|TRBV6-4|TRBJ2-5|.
TGTGCCAGCCCCCCCGGTTACTCGTACCAAGAGACCCAGTACTTC
CASPPGYSYQETQYF
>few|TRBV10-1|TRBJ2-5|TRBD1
TGCGCCAGCAGTGATTCAGGGGGCGCGGAGACCCAGTACTTC
CASSDSGGAETQYF
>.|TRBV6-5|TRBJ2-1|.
TGTGCCAGCAGTTACTCGAGCAGGGGCGCCCAAAATGAGCAGTTCTTC
CASSYSSRGAQNEQFF
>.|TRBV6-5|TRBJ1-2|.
TGTGCCAGCAGTTACTCCTCAGGGACCAACTATGGCTACACCTTC
CASSYSSGTNYGYTF
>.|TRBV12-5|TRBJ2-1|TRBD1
TGTGCTAGTGGTTTGGTTCTGGGGACAGGGAGGGGGAGTAGCTCCTACAATGAGCAGTTCTTC
CASGLVLGTGRGSSSYNEQFF
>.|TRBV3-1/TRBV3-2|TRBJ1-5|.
TGTGCCAGCAGCCAAGGCAAGGGTTTGGGTCAGCCCCAGCATTTT
CASSQGKGLGQPQHF
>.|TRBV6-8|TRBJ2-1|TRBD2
TGTGCCGGACCGGGACTAGCGAGGGTTTACAATGAGCAGTTCTTC
CAGPGLARVYNEQFF
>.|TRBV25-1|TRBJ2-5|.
TGTGCCAGCAGCGAAGCGGAGACTCAAGAGACCCAGTACTTC
CASSEAETQETQYF
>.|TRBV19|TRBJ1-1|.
TGTGCCAGTAGTCGCCGCGGGGACACTGAAGCTTTCTTT
CASSRRGDTEAFF
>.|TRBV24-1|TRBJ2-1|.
TGTGCCACCAGTGAGGGAGGTCTCCCTGTGCTGTTCTTC
CATSEGGLPVLFF